This TCR beta chain is drawn from a study of T cell changes during pregnancy in multiple sclerosis. The CDR3 contains 12 residues. The V and J ends lost 1 base and 9 bases respectively, with 8 bases between them. Germline CDR1 and CDR2: SGHTA and FQGNSA. Produced via immunoSEQ multiplex PCR; TCRdb's table is partial and in-frame only. The sample includes around 65,000 clones, 91% of them seen just once. The chain uses TRBV7-2 and TRBJ2-3; no reliable D call. This sample comprised peripheral blood, obtained in the third trimester of pregnancy. This receptor was obtained from a female donor in good health, enrolled as a control in a pregnancy study. The DNA for the CDR3 is TGTGCCAGCAGCTTAGTTCCCGGGACGCAGTATTTT. Encoded protein: CASSLVPGTQYF.